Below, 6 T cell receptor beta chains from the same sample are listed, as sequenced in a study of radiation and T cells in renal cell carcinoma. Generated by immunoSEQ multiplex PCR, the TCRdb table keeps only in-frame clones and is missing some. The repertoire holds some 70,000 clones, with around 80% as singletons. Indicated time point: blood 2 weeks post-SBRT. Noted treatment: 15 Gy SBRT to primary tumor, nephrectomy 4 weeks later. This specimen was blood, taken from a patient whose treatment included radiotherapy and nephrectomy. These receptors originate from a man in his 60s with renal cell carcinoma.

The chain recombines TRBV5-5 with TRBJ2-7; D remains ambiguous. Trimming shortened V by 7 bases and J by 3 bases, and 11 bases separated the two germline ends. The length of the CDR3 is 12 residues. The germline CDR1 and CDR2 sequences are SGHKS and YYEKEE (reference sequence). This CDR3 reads CASADPYYEQYF. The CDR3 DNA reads TGTGCCAGCGCAGACCCGTACTACGAGCAGTACTTC.

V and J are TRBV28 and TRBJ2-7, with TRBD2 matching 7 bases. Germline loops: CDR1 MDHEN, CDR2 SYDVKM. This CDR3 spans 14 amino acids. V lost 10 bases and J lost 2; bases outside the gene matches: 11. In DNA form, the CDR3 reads TGTGCCACCTACCCCCCGGGGGGTCCCTACGAGCAGTACTTC. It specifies CATYPPGGPYEQYF.

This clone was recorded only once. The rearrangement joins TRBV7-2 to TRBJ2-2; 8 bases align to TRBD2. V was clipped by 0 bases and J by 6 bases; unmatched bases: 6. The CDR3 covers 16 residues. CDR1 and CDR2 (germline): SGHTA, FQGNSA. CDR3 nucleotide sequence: TGTGCCAGCAGCTTAGCGGGGACTAGTAAGTCCGGGGAGCTGTTTTTT. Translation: CASSLAGTSKSGELFF.

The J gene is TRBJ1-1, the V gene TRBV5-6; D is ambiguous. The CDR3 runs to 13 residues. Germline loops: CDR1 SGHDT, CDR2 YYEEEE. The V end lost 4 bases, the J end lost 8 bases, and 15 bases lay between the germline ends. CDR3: CASSPSPKGEAFF. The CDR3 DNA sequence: TGTGCCAGCAGCCCCAGCCCGAAGGGAGAAGCTTTCTTT. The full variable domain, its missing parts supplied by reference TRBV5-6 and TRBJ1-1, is DAGVTQSPTHLIKTRGQQVTLRCSPKSGHDTVSWYQQALGQGPQFIFQYYEEEERQRGNFPDRFSGHQFPNYSSELNVNALLLGDSALYLCASSPSPKGEAFFGQGTRLTVV.

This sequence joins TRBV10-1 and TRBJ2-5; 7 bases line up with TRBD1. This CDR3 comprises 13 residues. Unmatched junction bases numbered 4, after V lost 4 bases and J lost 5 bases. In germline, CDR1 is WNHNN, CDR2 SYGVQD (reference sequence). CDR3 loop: CASSGDSRETQYF. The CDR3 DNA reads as TGCGCCAGCAGTGGGGACAGCAGGGAGACCCAGTACTTC.

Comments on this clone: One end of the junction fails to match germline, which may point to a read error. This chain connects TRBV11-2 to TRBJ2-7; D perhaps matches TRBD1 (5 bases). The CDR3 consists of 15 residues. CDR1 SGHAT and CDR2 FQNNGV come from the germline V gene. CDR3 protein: CASSLDSLNSYEQYF. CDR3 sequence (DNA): TGTGCCAGCAGCCTAGACAGCCTTAACTCCTACGAGCAGTACTTC. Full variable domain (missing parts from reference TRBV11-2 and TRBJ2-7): EAGVAQSPRYKIIEKRQSVAFWCNPISGHATLYWYQQILGQGPKLLIQFQNNGVVDDSQLPKDRFSAERLKGVDSTLKIQPAKLEDSAVYLCASSLDSLNSYEQYFGPGTRLTVT.